A single sample is the source of the 28 T cell receptor beta chains below, sequenced in a study of blood T cell repertoires in COVID-19. Profiled with immunoSEQ multiplex PCR; TCRdb holds only in-frame clones, not every one. The sample yields some 80,000 clones, approximately 83% seen once. The material sequenced was peripheral blood. The receptor source for this set is a human donor in a cohort sampled during active COVID-19.

V usage is TRBV6-5 and J usage is TRBJ1-1; D might be TRBD1 (6 bases). V was clipped by 2 bases and J by 3 bases, with 16 bases between them. Germline values: CDR1 MNHEY, CDR2 SVGAGI. CDR3 length: 16 residues. The CDR3 is CASSYTLQGEDTEAFF. DNA of the CDR3: TGTGCCAGCAGTTACACTCTACAGGGAGAGGACACTGAAGCTTTCTTT.

The gene calls are TRBV19 and TRBJ2-2; TRBD2 might be the D (6 bases). This CDR3 contains 14 residues. Trimming removed 2 bases at V and 6 bases at J, with 10 bases between. Per the germline V gene, CDR1 is LNHDA and CDR2 is SQIVND (reference sequence). CDR3 bases: TGTGCCAGTAGTATAAAAGGAGGGGCCGGGGAGCTGTTTTTT. This sequence encodes CASSIKGGAGELFF.

Only a few counts were recorded for this clone. This chain links TRBV5-1 with TRBJ1-2; TRBD1 might be the D (6 bases). The CDR3 length is 14 residues. Per germline, CDR1 SGHRS and CDR2 YFSETQ. V lost 4 bases, J lost 2 bases, and 12 bases lay in between. The CDR3 here is CASSPSQGNYGYTF. CDR3 sequence (DNA): TGCGCCAGCAGCCCCTCGCAGGGGAACTATGGCTACACCTTC.

The J gene is TRBJ2-5, the V gene TRBV20-1; TRBD2 is a possible D gene (5 bases). The germline V gene encodes CDR1 DFQATT and CDR2 SNEGSKA (reference sequence). V was shortened by 5 bases and J by 5 bases, with 9 bases between the two germline ends. There are 11 residues in the CDR3. The CDR3 reads CSAVRGETQYF. For the CDR3, the DNA is TGCAGTGCTGTCCGGGGTGAGACCCAGTACTTC.

This clone occurred once. This chain uses TRBV11-2 with TRBJ2-5; D uncertain. V dropped 1 base and J dropped 0 bases, with 15 bases sitting between them. The length of the CDR3 is 17 residues. Germline V gives CDR1 SGHAT, CDR2 FQNNGV. The CDR3 protein is CASSLVPPGAYQETQYF. The CDR3, as DNA: TGTGCCAGCAGCTTAGTACCCCCCGGAGCATACCAAGAGACCCAGTACTTC.

J is TRBJ1-2 and V is TRBV28; 9 bases match TRBD1. The germline V gene encodes CDR1 MDHEN and CDR2 SYDVKM. The CDR3 sequence is 14 residues long. The V segment lost 5 bases and the J segment 3 bases; nucleotides outside the gene matches: 4. Here the CDR3 reads CASSPRDRDYGYTF. Written as DNA, the CDR3 is TGTGCCAGCAGTCCCCGGGACAGGGACTATGGCTACACCTTC.

The genes are TRBV5-1 and TRBJ1-6, with a weak D call TRBD1 (6 bases). V lost 0 bases to trimming and J lost 5 bases, with 12 bases between them. The CDR3 contains 16 residues. Looked up from germline, CDR1 is SGHRS and CDR2 is YFSETQ. This chain's CDR3 is CASSLEAAGDNSPLHF. The CDR3 bases are TGCGCCAGCAGCTTGGAAGCCGCAGGGGATAATTCACCCCTCCACTTT. The whole variable domain, filled in from reference TRBV5-1 and TRBJ1-6, reads KAGVTQTPRYLIKTRGQQVTLSCSPISGHRSVSWYQQTPGQGLQFLFEYFSETQRNKGNFPGRFSGRQFSNSRSEMNVSTLELGDSALYLCASSLEAAGDNSPLHFGNGTRLTVT.

V is TRBV11-3 and J is TRBJ1-3, with D possibly being TRBD1 (6 bases). The germline V gene encodes CDR1 SGHNT and CDR2 YENEEA. V dropped 4 bases and J dropped 8 bases, with 12 bases sitting between them. This CDR3 comprises 13 residues. CDR3: CASSSGRGDTIYF. The CDR3 DNA sequence: TGTGCCAGCAGCTCGGGCAGGGGTGACACCATATATTTT.

The chain has TRBV27 and TRBJ1-6; D unclear. This CDR3 comprises 17 residues. V was pared by 3 bases and J by 6 bases, with 18 bases between. Looked up from germline, CDR1 is MNHEY and CDR2 is SMNVEV (reference sequence). This CDR3 is CASSLGNRTAPNSPLHF. As DNA, the CDR3 is TGTGCCAGCAGTTTGGGTAACAGAACCGCTCCTAATTCACCCCTCCACTTT.

This rearrangement joins TRBV7-3 to TRBJ1-2, with 7 nucleotides matching TRBD1. The CDR3 has 15 amino acids. Per germline, CDR1 SGHTA and CDR2 FQGTGA. V lost 4 bases, J lost 2 bases, and 7 bases stayed unmatched. The CDR3 spells CASSYPRQGNYGYTF. The CDR3 DNA follows: TGTGCCAGCAGCTATCCCAGACAGGGAAACTATGGCTACACCTTC.

This rearrangement joins TRBV27 to TRBJ2-7; 16 nucleotides match TRBD2. Trimming cost V 0 bases and J 5 bases; bases outside gene matches: 4. The CDR3 totals 17 residues. Germline CDR1 MNHEY, CDR2 SMNVEV (reference sequence). In DNA form, the CDR3 reads TGTGCCAGCAGTTTATCGAGGGGACTAGCGGGAGGGGACGAGCAGTACTTC. Protein product: CASSLSRGLAGGDEQYF.

This sequence joins TRBV19 and TRBJ1-5, with TRBD1 identical over 10 bases. This CDR3 spans 15 amino acids. Trimming removed 7 bases from V and 1 base from J; junction bases left unmatched: 4. Per germline, CDR1 LNHDA and CDR2 SQIVND (reference sequence). The DNA of the CDR3 is TGTGCCAGTATCCCGGACAGGGGGAGCAATCAGCCCCAGCATTTT. Translation gives CASIPDRGSNQPQHF. The full variable domain, in which reference TRBV19 and TRBJ1-5 provide the parts outside the CDR3, is DGGITQSPKYLFRKEGQNVTLSCEQNLNHDAMYWYRQDPGQGLRLIYYSQIVNDFQKGDIAEGYSVSREKKESFPLTVTSAQKNPTAFYLCASIPDRGSNQPQHFGDGTRLSIL.

The V gene is TRBV4-1, the J gene TRBJ2-1; 8 positions match TRBD2. The CDR3 has 17 residues. Germline CDR1 is MGHRA and CDR2 is YSYEKL. V lost 0 bases, J lost 0 bases, and 4 bases stayed unmatched. The CDR3 coding sequence is TGCGCCAGCAGCCAAGAGGGCGGGACTAGCTCCTACAATGAGCAGTTCTTC. Residues: CASSQEGGTSSYNEQFF.

This chain links TRBV11-2 with TRBJ2-7; 7 bases are shared with TRBD2. The V and J ends lost 1 base and 6 bases, in that order; junction bases with no gene match: 9. Per germline, CDR1 SGHAT and CDR2 FQNNGV. The CDR3 loop spans 15 amino acids. The DNA of the CDR3 is TGTGCCAGCAGCTTAGGGGCTAGCGGAGGGGCCGAGCAGTACTTC. Protein sequence: CASSLGASGGAEQYF.

This clone was seen a single time. This chain links TRBV27 with TRBJ1-2; 7 nucleotides agree with TRBD1. The V gene's germline CDR1 is MNHEY and CDR2 SMNVEV (reference sequence). This CDR3 comprises 14 residues. J was trimmed by 7 bases and V by 4 bases; bases with no gene match: 9. The CDR3 spells CASSYTGARGGYTF. The CDR3 DNA is TGTGCCAGCAGTTACACAGGGGCCCGTGGTGGCTACACCTTC.

Here the CDR3 reads CASSESPGQTWDTIYF. CDR3 nucleotide sequence: TGTGCCAGCAGTGAGTCGCCGGGACAGACTTGGGACACCATATATTTT. J is TRBJ1-3 and V is TRBV6-1; 7 bases line up with TRBD1. The CDR3 extends over 16 amino acids. Looked up from germline, CDR1 is MNHNS and CDR2 is SASEGT. V was pared by 3 bases and J by 8 bases, with 13 bases of the junction left unmatched.

V and J are TRBV2 and TRBJ2-1, with TRBD1 matching 9 bases. The length of the CDR3 is 14 residues. Germline CDR1 and CDR2: SNHLY and FYNNEI. V dropped 6 bases and J dropped 10; count of bases not matched to a gene: 10. CDR3 loop: CASSPGTGTREQFF. The DNA of the CDR3 is TGTGCCAGCAGCCCCGGGACAGGGACAAGGGAGCAGTTCTTC.

The rearrangement links TRBV18 to TRBJ2-6; 8 bases agree with TRBD1. This CDR3 comprises 18 residues. V shed 5 bases, J shed 2 bases, and the junction held 11 bases outside the gene matches. Germline CDR1 is KGHSH and CDR2 is LQKENI. This CDR3 is CASSIGQGSGAGANVLTF. Here the CDR3 DNA reads TGTGCCAGCTCAATCGGACAGGGCTCGGGAGCTGGGGCCAACGTCCTGACTTTC.

CDR3 residues: CASSQGGPAGNTEAFF. The DNA of the CDR3 is TGTGCCAGCAGCCAAGGAGGACCAGCGGGGAACACTGAAGCTTTCTTT. The chain couples TRBV3-1 (or the pseudogene TRBV3-2) to TRBJ1-1; no reliable D call. The CDR3 loop spans 16 amino acids. The V end lost 1 base, the J end lost 1 base, and 13 bases lay between the germline ends. Germline CDR1 reads LGHDT; CDR2 reads YNNKEL (reference sequence).

As regards this clone: This specimen includes other DNA sequences encoding the same CDR3. The rearrangement links TRBV5-1 to TRBJ2-3, with D perhaps matching TRBD1 (6 bases). There are 14 residues in the CDR3. V was trimmed by 0 bases and J by 2 bases, leaving 7 bases between them. Per germline, CDR1 SGHRS and CDR2 YFSETQ. CDR3 in DNA: TGCGCCAGCAGCTTGGCAGGGGTCACAGATACGCAGTATTTT. Translated: CASSLAGVTDTQYF.

The rearrangement uses TRBV19 and TRBJ2-2; 8 positions match TRBD2. The CDR3 length is 17 residues. Losses at the gene ends were 4 bases for V and 1 base for J; bases not matched to a gene: 8. Looked up from germline, CDR1 is LNHDA and CDR2 is SQIVND (reference sequence). The CDR3 DNA sequence: TGTGCCAGTAGTACCCTCGGGGGGGGTTTGAACACCGGGGAGCTGTTTTTT. Translating it yields CASSTLGGGLNTGELFF. The variable domain in full, completed from reference TRBV19 and TRBJ2-2, reads DGGITQSPKYLFRKEGQNVTLSCEQNLNHDAMYWYRQDPGQGLRLIYYSQIVNDFQKGDIAEGYSVSREKKESFPLTVTSAQKNPTAFYLCASSTLGGGLNTGELFFGEGSRLTVL.

V usage is TRBV16 and J usage is TRBJ2-5; 7 positions agree with TRBD2. The germline V gene has CDR1 KGHSY and CDR2 FQNENV. CDR3 length: 19 amino acids. The V and J ends lost 1 base and 5 bases, in that order; junction bases with no gene match: 19. The CDR3 loop is CASSQWAGTTPGMEETQYF. In nucleotides, the CDR3 is TGTGCCAGCAGCCAATGGGCAGGGACTACCCCCGGGATGGAGGAGACCCAGTACTTC.

The chain combines TRBV11-2 with TRBJ2-2; TRBD2 matches 9 bases. The V segment lost 5 bases and the J segment 1 base; nucleotides outside the gene matches: 5. The CDR3 extends over 16 amino acids. Germline CDR1 SGHAT, CDR2 FQNNGV. The chain's CDR3 is CASSRLAGLNTGELFF. CDR3 bases: TGTGCCAGCAGCCGCCTAGCGGGGTTGAACACCGGGGAGCTGTTTTTT.

This clone was observed a single time. The rearrangement links TRBV2 to TRBJ2-4, with a possible D match to TRBD1 (5 bases). Germline-derived CDR1 and CDR2 are SNHLY and FYNNEI. With 2 bases removed from V and 1 base from J, the gap between germline ends came to 18 bases. The CDR3 spans 18 residues. The chain's CDR3 is CASSERQGGAWAKNIQYF. CDR3 in DNA: TGTGCCAGCAGTGAAAGGCAGGGTGGGGCCTGGGCCAAAAACATTCAGTACTTC.

The chain joins TRBV5-1 to TRBJ2-5; 11 bases line up with TRBD2. In germline, CDR1 is SGHRS, CDR2 YFSETQ. The ends lost 6 bases at V and 5 bases at J; junction bases unmatched: 9. The CDR3 totals 15 residues. Here the CDR3 DNA reads TGCGCCAGCATGCTTAGCGGGGGGGCCGTCGAGACCCAGTACTTC. This codes for CASMLSGGAVETQYF. Complete variable domain (other parts from reference TRBV5-1 and TRBJ2-5): KAGVTQTPRYLIKTRGQQVTLSCSPISGHRSVSWYQQTPGQGLQFLFEYFSETQRNKGNFPGRFSGRQFSNSRSEMNVSTLELGDSALYLCASMLSGGAVETQYFGPGTRLLVL.

The chain uses TRBV11-2 and TRBJ2-1; maybe TRBD1 (6 bases). The CDR3 loop spans 12 amino acids. V lost 5 bases to trimming and J lost 7 bases, with 9 bases between them. Germline V gives CDR1 SGHAT, CDR2 FQNNGV. The CDR3 loop reads CASSRRGNEQFF. CDR3 DNA: TGTGCCAGCAGCAGAAGGGGGAATGAGCAGTTCTTC.

V is TRBV30 and J is TRBJ1-5, with 10 positions matching TRBD1. Germline V CDR1 and CDR2: GTSNPN, SVGIG (reference sequence). The ends lost 2 bases at V and 7 bases at J; junction bases unmatched: 11. CDR3 length: 16 amino acids. CDR3 loop: CAWSSRDRGIWQPQHF. Here the CDR3 DNA reads TGTGCCTGGAGTTCCCGGGACAGGGGAATCTGGCAGCCCCAGCATTTT.

V and J are TRBV28 and TRBJ1-6; 9 bases align to TRBD1. The germline CDR1 and CDR2 sequences are MDHEN and SYDVKM. V shed 4 bases and J 3 bases; nucleotides not matched to a gene: 7. The CDR3 sequence is 17 residues long. For the CDR3, the DNA is TGTGCCAGCAGTTCCTCCGGGACAGGGTTCTATAATTCACCCCTCCACTTT. It translates to CASSSSGTGFYNSPLHF.